Shown below are 17 T cell receptor beta chains from a single sample sequenced in a study of PD-1 blockade in classical Hodgkin lymphoma. This sample's time point: cycle 4 day 1 (C4D1), after 6 weeks of nivolumab. All trial patients relapsed after autologous stem cell transplantation. With magnetic negative selection, CD4+ T cells were purified from PBMCs that had been thawed. This table comes from immunoSEQ multiplex PCR, and its TCRdb copy is limited to in-frame clones, with some not included. The table records almost 30,000 clones, roughly 80% of them present only once. Here the sequenced sample was CD4+ T cells from blood, taken before the fourth cycle of nivolumab. The origin of the receptors is a human donor with classical Hodgkin lymphoma.

V gene TRBV15 combines with J gene TRBJ2-2; 7 bases are a match to TRBD1. Per the germline V gene, CDR1 is LNHNV and CDR2 is YYDKDF (reference sequence). The V segment lost 1 base and the J segment 4 bases; nucleotides outside the gene matches: 9. This CDR3 has 17 residues. The CDR3 reads CATSRGRDRAITGELFF. CDR3 sequence (DNA): TGTGCCACCAGCAGAGGAAGAGACAGGGCCATCACCGGGGAGCTGTTTTTT. Combining the CDR3 with reference TRBV15 and TRBJ2-2 gives the whole variable domain DAMVIQNPRYQVTQFGKPVTLSCSQTLNHNVMYWYQQKSSQAPKLLFHYYDKDFNNEADTPDNFQSRRPNTSFCFLDIRSPGLGDTAMYLCATSRGRDRAITGELFFGEGSRLTVL.

This clone was counted between two and nine times. This chain joins TRBV6-4 and TRBJ2-2; TRBD2 agrees at 7 bases. The length of the CDR3 is 15 residues. V gave up 7 bases and J gave up 6 bases; unmatched junction bases: 11. In germline, CDR1 is MRHNA, CDR2 SNTAGT. The CDR3 DNA reads as TGTGCCAGCAACCGAGCGGGGCGAATTCCCGGGGAGCTGTTTTTT. Amino acids: CASNRAGRIPGELFF.

The chain uses TRBV5-1 and TRBJ1-2; TRBD1 matches 12 bases. The germline CDR1 and CDR2 sequences are SGHRS and YFSETQ. There are 16 residues in the CDR3. The junction had 10 bases not matched to a gene; V was cut back by 3 bases and J by 7 bases. CDR3 sequence reads: CASSSLSRDRGPGYTF. The CDR3 DNA reads as TGCGCCAGCAGCTCCCTCTCCCGGGACAGGGGGCCTGGCTACACCTTC.

The rearrangement links TRBV5-5 to TRBJ1-1; D is unresolved. Per the germline V gene, CDR1 is SGHKS and CDR2 is YYEKEE (reference sequence). There are 14 residues in the CDR3. The germline V and J ends were trimmed by 4 bases and 7 bases, with 17 bases remaining between them. CDR3 nucleotide sequence: TGTGCCAGCAGCCCCCACTACAGAGCCAGTGAAGCTTTCTTT. This codes for CASSPHYRASEAFF.

The chain carries TRBV7-2 and TRBJ2-7, with D tentatively TRBD2 (5 bases). Germline V gene data show CDR1 as SGHTA and CDR2 as FQGNSA. CDR3 size: 15 residues. The V gene lost 1 base and the J gene lost 0 bases, with 10 bases spanning the gap. The CDR3 DNA follows: TGTGCCAGCAGCTTAGGGGCTCTAGCCTCCTACGAGCAGTACTTC. Translated: CASSLGALASYEQYF. Full variable domain (outside the CDR3, taken from reference TRBV7-2 and TRBJ2-7): GAGVSQSPSNKVTEKGKDVELRCDPISGHTALYWYRQSLGQGLEFLIYFQGNSAPDKSGLPSDRFSAERTGGSVSTLTIQRTQQEDSAVYLCASSLGALASYEQYFGPGTRLTVT.

The rearrangement uses TRBV5-1 and TRBJ2-3; D call uncertain. This CDR3 has 13 amino acids. Trimming stripped 5 bases from V and 2 bases from J, with 9 bases between. Germline CDR1 reads SGHRS; CDR2 reads YFSETQ. Here the CDR3 DNA reads TGCGCCAGCAGTCTAGTCCCCACAGATACGCAGTATTTT. Protein sequence: CASSLVPTDTQYF.

The V and J genes are TRBV30 and TRBJ2-3; D unresolved. The CDR3 loop spans 14 amino acids. Per germline, CDR1 GTSNPN and CDR2 SVGIG (reference sequence). Trimming took off 1 base at V and 2 bases at J, with 10 bases between the two ends. In DNA form, the CDR3 reads TGTGCCTGGAGTGGGAAGGGATTCACAGATACGCAGTATTTT. It translates to CAWSGKGFTDTQYF.

The J gene is TRBJ2-2, the V gene TRBV6-5; D is perhaps TRBD1 or TRBD2 (5 bases each). Germline V gene lookup returns CDR1 MNHEY and CDR2 SVGAGI. V gave up 6 bases and J gave up 1 base, with 9 bases separating them. The CDR3 is 14 amino acids. The CDR3 DNA reads TGTGCCAGCAGCTCGAGGGGGAACACCGGGGAGCTGTTTTTT. Amino acid sequence: CASSSRGNTGELFF.

CDR3: CASSAGLAGYYEQYF. The CDR3, as DNA: TGTGCCAGCTCGGCGGGACTAGCGGGATACTACGAGCAGTACTTC. The chain uses TRBV18 and TRBJ2-7; TRBD2 aligns across 13 bases. V lost 6 bases, J lost 3 bases, and 5 bases stayed unmatched. This CDR3 has 15 amino acids. Germline assignment: CDR1 KGHSH and CDR2 LQKENI. The entire variable domain, with the rest obtained from reference TRBV18 and TRBJ2-7, is as follows: NAGVMQNPRHLVRRRGQEARLRCSPMKGHSHVYWYRQLPEEGLKFMVYLQKENIIDESGMPKERFSAEFPKEGPSILRIQQVVRGDSAAYFCASSAGLAGYYEQYFGPGTRLTVT.

The rearrangement joins TRBV2 to TRBJ1-5, with D possibly TRBD1 on 6 matching bases. The CDR3 is 15 residues long. Between the trimmed V and J ends, which lost 6 bases and 4 bases, there was a span of 16 bases. Germline lookup yields CDR1 SNHLY and CDR2 FYNNEI. The CDR3 reads CASRGQQIGNQPQHF. CDR3 coding DNA: TGTGCCAGCAGAGGACAGCAAATAGGGAATCAGCCCCAGCATTTT.

This rearrangement joins TRBV7-9 to TRBJ1-1; perhaps TRBD1 as D (6 bases). The CDR3 is made up of 13 amino acids. Germline V gene sequence: CDR1 SEHNR, CDR2 FQNEAQ (reference sequence). The V end lost 8 bases, the J end lost 1 base, and 11 bases lay between the germline ends. CDR3 DNA: TGTGCCAGCGGAGGCAGGGGGAACACTGAAGCTTTCTTT. Translation: CASGGRGNTEAFF.

The CDR3 sequence: CASSPRGLRTTTEAFF. DNA of the CDR3: TGTGCCAGCAGCCCGAGGGGGCTGAGGACTACCACTGAAGCTTTCTTT. The chain joins TRBV7-9 to TRBJ1-1; 7 bases line up with TRBD1. This CDR3 has 16 residues. V lost 5 bases, J lost 4 bases, and 13 bases stayed unmatched. Germline V CDR1 and CDR2: SEHNR, FQNEAQ (reference sequence).

In DNA, the CDR3 is TGTGCCAGCAGCTTGACATTTTCCACAGATACGCAGTATTTT. This translates into CASSLTFSTDTQYF. The chain is built from TRBV11-3 and TRBJ2-3; D unresolved. Trimming shortened V by 3 bases and J by 2 bases, and 9 bases separated the two germline ends. The CDR3 extends over 14 amino acids. Germline V CDR1 and CDR2: SGHNT, YENEEA.

The chain has TRBV5-1 and TRBJ2-1, with 8 positions matching TRBD1. V dropped 3 bases and J dropped 3; count of bases not matched to a gene: 5. This CDR3 has 15 amino acids. In germline, CDR1 is SGHRS, CDR2 YFSETQ. CDR3 protein: CASSSYGQGYNEQFF. As DNA, the CDR3 is TGCGCCAGCAGCTCATACGGACAGGGCTACAATGAGCAGTTCTTC. Combining the CDR3 with reference TRBV5-1 and TRBJ2-1 gives the whole variable domain KAGVTQTPRYLIKTRGQQVTLSCSPISGHRSVSWYQQTPGQGLQFLFEYFSETQRNKGNFPGRFSGRQFSNSRSEMNVSTLELGDSALYLCASSSYGQGYNEQFFGPGTRLTVL.

The chain is built from TRBV5-1 and TRBJ2-6; 7 bases agree with TRBD1. The V gene end was trimmed by 4 bases and the J gene end by 4 bases; junction bases not matched to a gene: 5. The V gene's germline CDR1 is SGHRS and CDR2 YFSETQ. The CDR3 runs to 15 residues. The DNA of the CDR3 is TGCGCCAGCAGCACGACAGGGAACGGGGCCAACGTCCTGACTTTC. Protein product: CASSTTGNGANVLTF.

The rearrangement joins TRBV7-8 to TRBJ2-5; D is ambiguous. The ends were cut back, 6 bases at V and 5 bases at J, with 10 bases in the middle. Germline values: CDR1 SGHVS, CDR2 FQNEAQ. This CDR3 comprises 12 residues. In DNA, the CDR3 is TGTGCCAGCAGTTTTAAAATGGAGACCCAGTACTTC. It is translated as CASSFKMETQYF.

The rearrangement links TRBV7-8 to TRBJ1-2; TRBD1 agrees at 8 bases. The V segment lost 1 base and the J segment 8 bases; nucleotides outside the gene matches: 9. From germline, CDR1 is SGHVS and CDR2 FQNEAQ. The CDR3 is 15 residues long. The CDR3 DNA reads TGTGCCAGCAGCTTAGGACAGGGGCTCCGTCGAGGCTACACCTTC. Protein product: CASSLGQGLRRGYTF. Filled out from reference TRBV7-8 and TRBJ1-2, the complete variable domain reads GAGVSQSPRYKVAKRGQDVALRCDPISGHVSLFWYQQALGQGPEFLTYFQNEAQLDKSGLPSDRFFAERPEGSVSTLKIQRTQQEDSAVYLCASSLGQGLRRGYTFGSGTRLTVV.